This T cell receptor (beta chain) was documented in a study of T cell changes during pregnancy in multiple sclerosis. Some clones are missing from TCRdb's copy, which holds only in-frame ones; the method was immunoSEQ multiplex PCR. The top ten hold approximately 5.4% of the sample, which has 25,000 to 35,000 clones, roughly 89% seen once. This CDR3 region has 13 residues. CDR1 is SGHDN, CDR2 FVKESK, per germline. V dropped 1 base and J dropped 6 bases, with 9 bases sitting between them. This rearrangement joins TRBV14 to TRBJ1-1, with a possible D match to TRBD1 (6 bases). The clonotype was recovered from a female donor with multiple sclerosis, enrolled in a pregnancy study. The material sequenced was CD8+ T cells from peripheral blood mononuclear cells, taken in the first trimester of pregnancy. The CDR3 DNA reads as TGTGCCAGCAGCCAAGCAGGGGAGCCTGAAGCTTTCTTT. Protein sequence: CASSQAGEPEAFF.